Listed below are T cell receptor beta chains from one sample, sequenced in a study of cytomegalovirus exposure and HLA in healthy donors. Profiling relied on immunoSEQ multiplex PCR, and the TCRdb table lists in-frame clones only, not all of them. Of about 130,000 clones in the sample, roughly four fifths are singletons; the top ten hold approximately 1.1%. The sequencing sample was made of PBMCs. These receptor sequences come from a boy younger than 18 in good health and CMV-seronegative. Each CDR3 is given with its conserved first and last residue. The listing skips clone size in some rows; elsewhere it reads once, few, many or a size class.

clone_size j_call v_call cdr3_aa
. TRBJ1-5 TRBV4-1 CASSRIGGGNQPQHF
. TRBJ2-1 TRBV25-1 CASSEPGAGRRFF
few TRBJ2-7 TRBV30 CAWTLDRGNYEQYF
once TRBJ1-1 TRBV30 CAWSVQTNTEAFF
. TRBJ2-7 TRBV6-1 CASSEGGPRDQYF
. TRBJ1-1 TRBV19 CASSIGGMNTEAFF
. TRBJ2-3 TRBV5-1 CASSLGGFSTDTQYF
once TRBJ2-1 TRBV4-2 CASSQVYQAGGPRNEQFF
. TRBJ2-7 TRBV6-7 CASRPSLSGGPEEQYF
. TRBJ2-7 TRBV6-1 CASSGPWGDEQYF
once TRBJ2-3 TRBV30 CAQAGISTDTQYF
. TRBJ2-2 TRBV7-2 CASSSSGFNTGELFF
few TRBJ1-1 TRBV27 CASRMTGRTEAFF
few TRBJ2-1 TRBV6-1 CASRAPPYNEQFF
. TRBJ2-3 TRBV29-1 CSAAPRLVIAGGPSTDTQYF
. TRBJ2-3 TRBV7-9 CASSLTSGLTSTDTQYF
. TRBJ2-5 TRBV6-1 CASSEGGIAGWETQYF
. TRBJ2-2 TRBV30 CAWSVGETGELFF
. TRBJ1-1 TRBV5-4 CASSQGPGTEAFF
. TRBJ2-5 TRBV6-5 CASRRPGGGETQYF
. TRBJ1-5 TRBV18 CASSPTGQGVNSNQPQHF
. TRBJ2-5 TRBV9 CASSVSGGGIETQYF
. TRBJ2-7 TRBV5-5 CASSTDRGHSYEQYF
. TRBJ2-1 TRBV5-1 CASRPTGTSSYNEQFF
. TRBJ2-1 TRBV7-8 CASSSAPTSGTYNEQFF
. TRBJ1-4 TRBV21-1 CASSDIDRAEKLFF
. TRBJ2-7 TRBV30 CAFLTGGSYEQYF
. TRBJ2-4 TRBV29-1 CSVVDRGGRAKNIQYF
. TRBJ2-7 TRBV6-5 CASAQGVEQYF
. TRBJ2-2 TRBV9 CASSVDPRGSTGELFF
. TRBJ1-2 TRBV7-2 CASRATGDYGYTF
. TRBJ2-7 TRBV7-2 CASSLDPYYEQYF
few TRBJ1-1 TRBV6-1 CASSAPHTEAFF
. TRBJ2-7 TRBV5-4 CASSSLLAGAVEQYF
. TRBJ2-7 TRBV4-2 CASSLGTSGDYEQYF
. TRBJ1-6 TRBV6-5 CASSYGSSYNSPLHF
. TRBJ2-1 TRBV27 CASTPLAGVSNEQFF
. TRBJ2-3 TRBV20-1 CRAAASDTQYF